Included here is one TCR beta chain sequence, with context. Antigen specificity is unknown. A second 7 to 11 cycle PCR used barcoded and J-beta primers. One entry per CDR3 protein results from TCRdb running MiXCR on the 5' RACE reads. The table lists 750,000 to 950,000 distinct CDR3 sequences, 50% to 65% of them singletons. This entry is derived from a study of blood T cells in healthy people across ages. Study-level background: For every two T cells, template switching captured about one barcoded beta molecule.

The CDR3 has 17 residues. Germline V lookup: CDR1 LNHNV, CDR2 YYDKDF (reference sequence). V dropped 0 bases and J dropped 2 bases, with 14 bases sitting between them. Study outcomes and limitations: Long-lived donors had more naive CD4+ cells and higher diversity than aged donors.

This receptor was taken from a man aged 80 or over in good health. The rearrangement joins TRBV15 to TRBJ1-5; D gene unclear. Sequenced material: blood. CDR3 amino acids: CATSRDQWEIGNQPQHF. Written as DNA, the CDR3 is TGTGCCACCAGCAGAGATCAGTGGGAGATAGGCAATCAGCCCCAGCATTTT.